This T cell receptor beta chain derives from a study of cytomegalovirus exposure and HLA in healthy donors. Study-level points and caveats: With later analysis, a missense DCLRE1C variant became linked to TCR beta V- and J-gene trimming.

This clone was recorded once. The antigen remains unidentified. Donors had nominal health at sampling but likely had unrecorded immune exposures. V was clipped by 3 bases and J by 5 bases; unmatched bases: 4. The CDR3 contains 15 residues. CDR1 and CDR2 (germline): LNHDA, SQIVND (reference sequence). PCR amplification relied on 60 Vbeta primers (plus 13 Jbeta primers). TCRdb keeps only in-frame clones here, not all; method: immunoSEQ multiplex PCR. The sample records 100,000 to 120,000 clones, 79% being singletons. Material for sequencing was PBMCs. The V call is TRBV19, the J call TRBJ1-5; 10 positions match TRBD1. The clonotype originates from a man aged 30-40 years in good health and CMV-seropositive. CDR3 sequence reads: CASSILGQGDQPQHF. The CDR3 DNA reads as TGTGCCAGTAGTATCCTCGGACAGGGGGATCAGCCCCAGCATTTT.